This T cell receptor beta chain was found in a study of T cells after yellow fever vaccination. For the study at large: Fractions low in cell number were prepared with SMART-Seq v4 Ultra Low Input.

TCRdb fed the 5' RACE reads into MiXCR, producing one record per CDR3 protein. The sample has some 670,000 distinct CDR3 sequences, 9% to 15% seen once; the top ten hold 14% to 15%. Worth noting for this clonotype: No antigen is known for it.

Study-wide points: Among primary-vaccination clones, most reappeared after the booster, at 95% to 96% for CD4 and 88% for CD8.

The source of this sequence is a man between 25 and 39 years old who received the YFV17D yellow fever vaccine. Material: PBMCs, obtained on the day of the yellow fever booster vaccination.

CDR3 in amino acids: CASSIRQRNQPQHF. For the CDR3, the DNA is TGTGCCAGCAGCATTCGACAACGCAATCAGCCCCAGCATTTT. J is TRBJ1-5 and V is TRBV7-2; D is ambiguous. This CDR3 has 14 residues. The V end lost 5 bases, the J end lost 2 bases, and 10 bases lay between the germline ends. Germline V lookup: CDR1 SGHTA, CDR2 FQGNSA.